The following is a T cell receptor beta chain sequence with its context. No antigen is known for it. This record comes from a study of beta chain features in type 1 diabetes. Study results and caveats: Amplification by PCR could prefer shorter templates, with the same effect in patients and controls. More deletions and fewer insertions at VDJ junctions were found in patients with type 1 diabetes. The influence of HLA type on TCRB rearrangement stayed undetermined.

CDR3 size: 15 residues. Trimming removed 4 bases from V and 3 bases from J, with 15 bases in between. Germline values: CDR1 LGHNA, CDR2 YNFKEQ. What was sequenced were expressed TCRB transcripts, since all of the isolated RNA had been reverse transcribed. Clones were read by immunoSEQ multiplex PCR, and TCRdb kept only the in-frame ones, dropping some. This sample yields some 40,000 clones, of which around 45% are seen a single time; more than 0.6% belongs to the top ten. The single heparinised draw taken from each donor contained about 110 mL of blood on average. The rearrangement links TRBV4-2 to TRBJ1-1, with D unresolved. Sequencing was carried out using central memory CD4+ T cells from blood. This receptor was identified in a woman between 18 and 30 years old in good health. CDR3 nucleotide sequence: TGTGCCAGCAGCCTCGGAGGAGGAGAGGACACTGAAGCTTTCTTT. Translated: CASSLGGGEDTEAFF.